Listed below are T cell receptor beta chains from one sample, sequenced in a study of blood T cell repertoires in COVID-19. Data came from immunoSEQ multiplex PCR; TCRdb stores just in-frame clones and leaves some out. The repertoire includes 210,000 or so clones, under 90% of them detected once, and around 10% sits in the top ten. Sequencing was carried out using PBMCs or T cells enriched from blood (not recorded which). These receptors were obtained from a woman aged 45-65 years with acute COVID-19. Both conserved end residues are part of each CDR3. Fields, in order: V gene, clone size, CDR3 protein. Clone size appears in some rows only: once, few, many, or a class for an expanded clone.

v_call: TRBV11-2; clone_size: -; cdr3_aa: CASSFISGGETQYF
v_call: TRBV29-1; clone_size: -; cdr3_aa: CSVDAQGGLEQYF
v_call: TRBV5-1; clone_size: -; cdr3_aa: CASSLRDWPENTQYF
v_call: TRBV10-3; clone_size: -; cdr3_aa: CAIRRTGTATTEAFF
v_call: TRBV6-2/TRBV6-3; clone_size: once; cdr3_aa: CASSYWQGGSPLHF
v_call: TRBV7-2; clone_size: -; cdr3_aa: CASSLDRSYEQYF
v_call: TRBV30; clone_size: -; cdr3_aa: CAWSAPRGTADVYGYTF
v_call: TRBV4-1; clone_size: -; cdr3_aa: CASSQGLRDRANEKLFF
v_call: TRBV7-2; clone_size: -; cdr3_aa: CASSLGTSSYNEQFF
v_call: TRBV6-4; clone_size: few; cdr3_aa: CASRQQGRGNSPLHF
v_call: TRBV5-1; clone_size: -; cdr3_aa: CASSPGLRETQYF
v_call: TRBV5-6; clone_size: few; cdr3_aa: CASSFTRDTEAFF
v_call: TRBV28; clone_size: -; cdr3_aa: CASSLYMSSGTYEQYF
v_call: TRBV28; clone_size: -; cdr3_aa: CASSLRGTGDMNSPLHF
v_call: TRBV7-8; clone_size: -; cdr3_aa: CASSFRTGGFYEQYF
v_call: TRBV12-5; clone_size: -; cdr3_aa: CASGNPAGMDTQYF
v_call: TRBV28; clone_size: -; cdr3_aa: CASGPPQAGYEQYF
v_call: TRBV27; clone_size: few; cdr3_aa: CASSLSYPGIATNEKLFF
v_call: TRBV7-9; clone_size: -; cdr3_aa: CASSFWTGVGETQYF
v_call: TRBV5-1; clone_size: few; cdr3_aa: CASSLGDRVWNTEAFF
v_call: TRBV5-6; clone_size: -; cdr3_aa: CASSLYSAGSSYGYTF
v_call: TRBV4-3; clone_size: -; cdr3_aa: CASSQDLAGSSYEQYF
v_call: TRBV29-1; clone_size: -; cdr3_aa: CSVPGQFDSYEQYF
v_call: TRBV20-1; clone_size: few; cdr3_aa: CSARGQGLSPLHF
v_call: TRBV5-1; clone_size: -; cdr3_aa: CASSRPGLASTDTQYF
v_call: TRBV10-3; clone_size: -; cdr3_aa: CAISEVRGGRENEQFF
v_call: TRBV11-3; clone_size: -; cdr3_aa: CASRPGTSGKNTDTQYF
v_call: TRBV7-3; clone_size: -; cdr3_aa: CASSLVAGNSEQFF
v_call: TRBV3-1/TRBV3-2; clone_size: -; cdr3_aa: CASSPWAGVTDTQYF
v_call: TRBV6-2/TRBV6-3; clone_size: -; cdr3_aa: CASSYGASGVIVNEQFF
v_call: TRBV28; clone_size: -; cdr3_aa: CASSAYNEQFF
v_call: TRBV2; clone_size: -; cdr3_aa: CASGRGGGYNEQFF
v_call: TRBV6-5; clone_size: -; cdr3_aa: CASTLPGPGPGYTF
v_call: TRBV7-8; clone_size: -; cdr3_aa: CASSSQGLVVSRTDTQYF
v_call: TRBV5-1; clone_size: -; cdr3_aa: CASSSGQIATNEKLFF
v_call: TRBV6-6; clone_size: few; cdr3_aa: CASRSGAATLHF
v_call: TRBV29-1; clone_size: -; cdr3_aa: CSVRRGGLGGELFF
v_call: TRBV10-3; clone_size: -; cdr3_aa: CAIGSSGGYEQYF
v_call: TRBV4-2; clone_size: -; cdr3_aa: CASSQDAATQETQYF
v_call: TRBV5-1; clone_size: -; cdr3_aa: CASRSGTVTEAFF
v_call: TRBV5-1; clone_size: -; cdr3_aa: CASSATGETQYF
v_call: TRBV7-2; clone_size: -; cdr3_aa: CASSLVEGGKLFF
v_call: TRBV14; clone_size: few; cdr3_aa: CASSLLTGTLSYGYTF
v_call: TRBV19; clone_size: -; cdr3_aa: CASSTPWRGQGEKLFF
v_call: TRBV28; clone_size: -; cdr3_aa: CASSSPFGYTF
v_call: TRBV19; clone_size: -; cdr3_aa: CASSILQGSKNIQYF
v_call: TRBV10-3; clone_size: -; cdr3_aa: CAISEPRGPAGRNTQYF
v_call: TRBV20-1; clone_size: -; cdr3_aa: CSASQHIMNTEAFF
v_call: TRBV30; clone_size: -; cdr3_aa: CAWREQVTQYF
v_call: TRBV3-1/TRBV3-2; clone_size: -; cdr3_aa: CASSRDSNQPQHF
v_call: TRBV7-8; clone_size: -; cdr3_aa: CASSTPVDTMNTEAFF
v_call: TRBV7-9; clone_size: -; cdr3_aa: CASGQGASNEKLFF
v_call: TRBV18; clone_size: -; cdr3_aa: CASSPQRRPTGGYNEQFF